This T cell receptor (beta chain) originates from a study of cytomegalovirus exposure and HLA in healthy donors listed by TCRdb under 2017. Background for the entire study: An earlier analysis of roughly 630 of the donors reported more than 250 Gb of sequence data and 120 million or so unique TCR beta sequences from some 180 million T cells. The genetic ancestry cluster associated with self-reported Caucasian donors included about 84% of the 398 genotyped donors. An earlier analysis of around 640 of the donors used high-throughput TCR beta sequencing to judge whether each TCR beta V gene segment behaved as functional or pseudogenic. The number of typed donors differed by locus: roughly 629-630 for A, B, C, DRB1 and DQB1; 500 to 550 for DQA1; 606 for DPA1; and about 450 for DPB1. Donor age, sex, ethnicity and CMV serostatus were compiled alongside the repertoire data. Every repertoire in the discovery cohort had been generated on one and the same sequencing platform. A later analysis re-examined previously published TCR beta repertoires from just over 650 donors and added high-resolution HLA genotyping to investigate patterns of TCR occurrence. A separate validation cohort of some 130 different subjects was used in addition to the approximately 640-subject first cohort. High-throughput TCR immunosequencing, statistical association of individual TCRs with disease status, and machine learning were combined to predict cytomegalovirus infection status. The T cell repertoires of some 700 subjects were profiled by immunosequencing and related to cytomegalovirus serostatus. In a later genetic analysis, genome-wide SNP genotypes for about 55% of the roughly 700 donors were used, and that subset was treated as a discovery cohort. Roughly 300 gigabases of sequencing data and tens of millions of unique TCR sequences were included in an early release covering 550 to 650 HLA-typed donors. Because of strong linkage in the cohort, four or five DR-DQ haplotypes were treated as single units for association and clustering. Rather than drawing on any new phenotypic data, the later analysis identified candidate immune exposures from TCR beta sequences and the way those sequences occurred across donors. Class I and class II HLA loci were covered by the typing at four-digit resolution. Among around 400 genotyped donors of the cohort, an average of roughly 230,000 unique TCR beta nucleotide sequences was sequenced per donor, of which about 18% were non-productive. The aim of the study was to test whether cataloging public T cell receptors could identify signatures of past pathogen exposure.

Overall results and qualifications from the work: The study gave a list of around 170 TCR beta chains associated with cytomegalovirus. The earlier analysis of almost 600 of the donors excluded approximately 15 rarely observed V segments, including chromosome 9 orphons, because counts were too low. While some public TCRs were present in many individuals, most TCR sequences turned up only very rarely across donors. A later genetic analysis reported fewer N-insertions in productive TCRs among donors in an Asian-associated ancestry cluster than the roughly 620-donor mean. A later analysis reported that several top co-occurrence clusters appeared linked to parvovirus B19, influenza, CMV and Epstein-Barr virus. Correlated functional status among segregating V segments might reflect linkage disequilibrium, but an unknown experimental factor could not be ruled out. Because the 87-base-pair reads could not distinguish some IMGT-functional V segments, including TRBV6-2 and TRBV6-3, those segments were excluded. Strong co-occurrence of HLA alleles, especially DR and DQ, made assigning TCR associations to individual alleles difficult. Roughly uniform sequencing depth across donors was assumed in presence/absence analyses, although this assumption may not hold. The cohort was sequenced for TCR beta chains only, and without alpha or paired-chain data the features that could be detected were limited. A group of highly shared sequence variants was considered likely to be a technical artifact of the sequencing pipeline. Broadly in line with IMGT annotations, most TCR beta V segments showed up in productive rearrangements about 90% or about 30% of the time in an earlier analysis of approximately 600 of the donors. According to the authors, the approach could potentially be generalized to other disease states and immunological phenotypes. The classifier was reported to diagnose cytomegalovirus status with high specificity and sensitivity in both the original and validation cohorts. A further reported finding was that TCR beta sequences accurately predicted the HLA-A and HLA-B alleles for most subjects in the first cohort. A later analysis found that TCR association rates varied across HLA loci, with DRB1 alleles showing the most associated TCRs and HLA-C alleles the fewest. A later analysis found that HLA-associated TCR beta chains were more clonally expanded and had lower generation probabilities than equally common non-associated chains. Because HLA typing was unavailable for some donors at each locus, only the typed subset was used in association tests. Most CMV-associated TCR beta chains appeared to be HLA-restricted in a later analysis, and the HLA associations seemed to be driven largely by CMV exposure. The only immune exposure information available for the cohort was CMV serostatus. In a later genetic analysis, a missense DCLRE1C variant was associated with V-gene and J-gene trimming of TCR beta chains, and the association was replicated in an independent cohort. In vitro tests confirmed that a few of the cytomegalovirus-associated TCR beta chains recognize cytomegalovirus antigens. Specific HLA alleles were associated with roughly 16,000 TCR beta sequences at a false discovery rate of 0.05 in a later analysis.

Library creation used the immunoSEQ multiplex PCR assay. A mixture of 60 forward primers for TCR Vbeta segments and 13 reverse primers for TCR Jbeta segments was used in the multiplex PCR. The CDR3 region of rearranged TCR beta genes was amplified from genomic DNA with a multiplex PCR assay. On the Illumina HiSeq System, the amplified TCR beta libraries were sequenced as 87-base-pair reads. In the authors' own workflow: A later analysis counted tens of millions of unique TCR beta chains across the 550 to 800 repertoires, and around 9.9 million of these chains were shared by at least two donors. To remove PCR and sequencing errors, raw reads were error-corrected and collapsed into unique sequences using a nearest-neighbor algorithm that merged closely related sequences. CDR3 sequences were aligned to IMGT reference sequences to assign V, D and J gene segments. For a sequence to be retained, at least a six-nucleotide match to both a V gene segment and a J gene segment was required. Rearrangements were classified as productive when the CDR3 lacked stop codons and remained in frame with V and J, and all other rearrangements were classified as non-productive. Following IMGT convention, CDR3 was defined as the stretch from the second conserved V-encoded cysteine up to the conserved J-encoded phenylalanine. Sequences without an unambiguous match to a single V gene segment were excluded from the earlier analysis of about 600 of the donors. An earlier analysis of 500 to 600 of the donors classified V segments as functional when productive rearrangements were above 56.7% and as segregating when the standard deviation between donors was above 5%. A statistical classification framework was built to diagnose cytomegalovirus status from the catalog of TCR beta chain sequences. In a later analysis, V and J genes were assigned by comparing TCR nucleotide sequences against IMGT/GENE-DB human TR gene sequences. In a later analysis, CDR3 sequences and most-parsimonious VDJ recombination scenarios were assigned using the TCRdist pipeline. A later analysis defined each TCR beta chain by its CDR3 amino acid sequence plus V-gene family, and excluded reads lacking a unique V-gene family. A later analysis removed 592 highly shared, low-generation-probability nucleotide sequences to deal with suspected cross-contamination and a sequencing artifact. A later analysis calculated a clonal expansion index for each public chain from normalized within-repertoire ranks of inferred template counts. In a later analysis, generation probabilities were computed using a VDJ recombination model fitted to out-of-frame rearrangements, and the results were checked against IGoR. In a later analysis, hypergeometric tests were used to score TCR-TCR, TCR-HLA and TCR-CMV co-occurrence, with a repertoire-size bias correction applied to TCR pairs. To estimate false discovery rates, a later analysis permuted the HLA or CMV assignments 20 times. In a later analysis, co-occurring TCRs were grouped with DBSCAN, and TCRdist sequence similarity was added when clustering was performed within HLA-allele-positive subsets. For co-occurrence clustering, repertoires with fewer than 30,000 or more than 120,000 public chains were excluded, along with roughly five repertoires with anomalous nucleotide sharing. Sourced from immuneACCESS, this table was stored by TCRdb with only in-frame sequences that have V and J called. A share of the clones is absent; for the studies checked, an unresolved V gene accounts for under half, and the remainder has no known explanation. For V, J and clone size, that table is used; D and trimming come from the DNA. The sample table holds approximately 130,000 clones, of which 87% were seen once. The ten largest clones capture around 5.5% of the sample.

After removal of 4 bases from V and 0 bases from J, the junction retains 2 bases not matched to a gene. Sequences LGHNA (CDR1) and YSLEER (CDR2) are obtained from the germline V gene. From cysteine to phenylalanine, the CDR3 is 15 amino acids long. Only the CDR3 DNA stays, 45 bases, in frame from base 1. In total, over 600 healthy bone marrow donors made up the cohort. At the time of sampling, all cohort members were nominally healthy, though unrecorded immune exposures were likely present. The donor tested CMV seronegative, placing the donor among the 350 or so seronegative members of the cohort. Every donor gave a peripheral blood sample, and the peripheral blood mononuclear cells from that sample were used for TCR beta sequencing. Genomic DNA was extracted from the blood cell samples with the Qiagen DNeasy Blood Extraction Kit. A word on this clone: The target of this receptor is not known. Base qualities are not provided; no much larger clone lies one nucleotide away.

The clonotype originates from a woman in her 30s in good health and CMV-seronegative. Specimen: PBMCs. The chain is encoded by TRBV4-3 joined to TRBJ2-7, with 11 bases matching TRBD1. The nucleotides read TGCGCCAGCAGCCCCGGGACAGGGGGCTCCTACGAGCAGTACTTC. Its protein is CASSPGTGGSYEQYF.